The source of this TCR beta chain is a study of spatial heterogeneity in lung cancer. Study-level background: In raw reads, more than eight appearances on average were recorded for each unique TCR and UMI combination.

Germline CDR1 and CDR2: SGHTA and FQGNSA. The CDR3 runs 15 residues. V shed 3 bases and J 0 bases; nucleotides not matched to a gene: 4. The sample holds many counts of this clonotype. In a library made to pick up alpha chains, this beta chain is a stray read with a size that means little. Described time point: sample taken at primary tumor resection. The input material, whole RNA from tumor, nontumor lung or frozen PBMC, was sequenced unsorted. A single record per CDR3 protein comes from TCRdb applying MiXCR to the 5' RACE reads. This table has several thousand distinct CDR3 sequences, roughly 3.7% appearing once.

The chain combines TRBV7-2 with TRBJ1-1, with TRBD1 matching 7 bases. Sequenced material: normal lung tissue next to the tumor, taken at surgery. This clonotype originated in a female donor with early-stage non-small cell lung cancer. CDR3: CASSLGQHMNTEAFF. In DNA, the CDR3 is TGTGCCAGCAGCTTGGGACAGCACATGAACACTGAAGCTTTCTTT.